These 11 T cell receptor beta chains came from one sample sequenced in a study of shared clonotypes between healthy human individuals. The assay was immunoSEQ multiplex PCR, and TCRdb's table has in-frame clones only and misses some. Among about 2.4 million clones listed, roughly 93% were seen once. The source material was naive CD4+ T cells from PBMCs. Subset indicated: CD45RA+ positively selected. The receptors come from a man aged 18 to 30 in good health. Some clones in this sample may be carry-over from other donors' samples.

The gene calls are TRBV20-1 and TRBJ2-5; D is possibly TRBD2 (5 bases). The length of the CDR3 is 11 residues. The germline gives CDR1 DFQATT, CDR2 SNEGSKA (reference sequence). Trimming removed 4 bases from V and 9 bases from J, with 12 bases in between. The CDR3 region is CSATSGDPQYF. The CDR3 DNA is TGCAGTGCTACAAGCGGAGATCCCCAGTACTTC.

The rearrangement uses TRBV7-2 and TRBJ2-3; 7 bases fit TRBD1. The germline V gene encodes CDR1 SGHTA and CDR2 FQGNSA. Unmatched junction bases numbered 6, after V lost 5 bases and J lost 4 bases. The CDR3 has 14 residues. The CDR3 reads CASSRDRIPDTQYF. The CDR3 nucleotides read TGTGCCAGCAGCCGGGACAGAATCCCAGATACGCAGTATTTT.

The chain couples TRBV27 to TRBJ1-2, with D maybe TRBD1 (6 bases). In germline, CDR1 is MNHEY, CDR2 SMNVEV (reference sequence). V was cut by 6 bases and J by 6 bases, with 17 bases left in between. This CDR3 comprises 14 residues. For the CDR3, the DNA is TGTGCCAGCAGAGGGACACGGGCAATCGATGGCTACACCTTC. It is translated as CASRGTRAIDGYTF.

This rearrangement joins TRBV30 to TRBJ2-1; the D call may be TRBD1 or TRBD2 (6 bases each). Trimming removed 8 bases from V and 4 bases from J, with 15 bases in between. CDR3 length: 13 amino acids. Germline loops: CDR1 GTSNPN, CDR2 SVGIG (reference sequence). Here the CDR3 reads CAGRGGWYNEQFF. The CDR3, as DNA: TGTGCCGGTCGAGGGGGGTGGTACAATGAGCAGTTCTTC.

This clone was counted once. The CDR3 nucleotides read TGTGCCAGCACCAGGACGGCCAATGAGCAGTTCTTC. Residues: CASTRTANEQFF. V usage is TRBV5-8 and J usage is TRBJ2-1; D gene unclear. The CDR3 length is 12 residues. Germline V CDR1 and CDR2: SGHTS, YDEGEE. V was pared by 6 bases and J by 6 bases, with 10 bases between.

The gene calls are TRBV18 and TRBJ2-2; D is uncertain. The CDR3 covers 11 residues. CDR1 and CDR2 from the germline V gene are KGHSH and LQKENI. Trimming took off 6 bases at V and 4 bases at J, with 3 bases between the two ends. This chain's CDR3 is CASSVTGELFF. Written as DNA, the CDR3 is TGTGCCAGCTCCGTCACCGGGGAGCTGTTTTTT.

The chain combines TRBV28 with TRBJ1-2; 9 bases fit TRBD1. Trimming cost V 8 bases and J 2 bases; bases outside gene matches: 6. CDR1 and CDR2 (germline): MDHEN, SYDVKM. The CDR3 runs to 14 residues. The CDR3 sequence is CASGGQGSNYGYTF. The CDR3 coding sequence is TGTGCCAGCGGGGGACAGGGATCGAACTATGGCTACACCTTC.

The chain joins TRBV12-2 to TRBJ2-3; no check of the table's D call, TRBD2, against the DNA was made. TRBV12-2 is listed as a pseudogene. This CDR3 is 17 amino acids long. CDR3 protein: CASRLISGGHGADTQYF. DNA of the CDR3: TGTGCAAGTCGCTTAATATCCGGAGGGCACGGCGCAGATACGCAGTATTTT.

The J gene is TRBJ2-3, the V gene TRBV9; no definite D call. The CDR3 covers 12 residues. Looked up from germline, CDR1 is SGDLS and CDR2 is YYNGEE. V lost 4 bases and J lost 8, with 11 bases in between. The CDR3 is CASSHRSGTQYF. In nucleotides, the CDR3 is TGTGCCAGCAGCCATCGTTCGGGTACGCAGTATTTT.

The rearrangement links TRBV11-3 to TRBJ1-2; no clear D gene. V dropped 5 bases and J dropped 5 bases, with 12 bases sitting between them. CDR1 SGHNT and CDR2 YENEEA come from the germline V gene. The CDR3 sequence is 13 residues long. The CDR3 sequence: CASSERDGYGYTF. DNA for the CDR3: TGTGCCAGCAGCGAAAGAGATGGGTATGGCTACACCTTC. Using reference TRBV11-3 and TRBJ1-2 for the parts outside the CDR3, the full variable domain is EAGVVQSPRYKIIEKKQPVAFWCNPISGHNTLYWYLQNLGQGPELLIRYENEEAVDDSQLPKDRFSAERLKGVDSTLKIQPAELGDSAVYLCASSERDGYGYTFGSGTRLTVV.

The chain uses TRBV19 and TRBJ1-4; a possible D gene is TRBD1 (6 bases). Germline V gene data show CDR1 as LNHDA and CDR2 as SQIVND (reference sequence). Trimming removed 11 bases from V and 5 bases from J, with 30 bases in between. This CDR3 spans 18 amino acids. CDR3 region: CASLGQEGHRARNEKLFF. In nucleotides, the CDR3 is TGTGCCTCCCTGGGACAAGAAGGCCACCGGGCCAGAAATGAAAAACTGTTTTTT.